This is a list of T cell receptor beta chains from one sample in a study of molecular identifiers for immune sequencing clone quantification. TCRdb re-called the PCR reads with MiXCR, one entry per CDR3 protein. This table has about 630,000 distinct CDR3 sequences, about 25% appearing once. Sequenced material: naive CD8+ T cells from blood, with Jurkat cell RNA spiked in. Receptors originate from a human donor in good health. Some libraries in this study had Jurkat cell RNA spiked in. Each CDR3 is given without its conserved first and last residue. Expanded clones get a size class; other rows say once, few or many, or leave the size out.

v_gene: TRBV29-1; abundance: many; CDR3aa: SVLGLAGALGEQF
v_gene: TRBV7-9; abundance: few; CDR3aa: ASSPVTGMNTEAF
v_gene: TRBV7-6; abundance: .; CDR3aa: ASSFGQGRPAPPY
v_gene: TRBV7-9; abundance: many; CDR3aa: ASSNPDREGEQY
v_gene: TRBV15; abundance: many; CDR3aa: ATSRVGFADTQY
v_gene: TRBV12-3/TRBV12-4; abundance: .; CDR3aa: ASLVGGYTGELF
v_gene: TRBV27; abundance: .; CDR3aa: ASSPWVGHNYEQY
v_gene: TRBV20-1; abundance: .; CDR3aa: SASTVLGESYEQY
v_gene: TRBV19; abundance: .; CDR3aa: ASSPGTGGSWNTEAF
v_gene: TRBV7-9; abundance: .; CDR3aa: ASSSGQGVSRLH